This T cell receptor (beta chain) came from a study of blood T cells in healthy people across ages (dated by TCRdb to between 2014 and 2017). About the study as a whole: In model experiments, template switching captured about one uniquely barcoded TCR beta cDNA molecule for every two T cells. To track age-related changes in TCR beta repertoire diversity, the study relied on deep sequencing normalized with unique cDNA molecular identifiers. The donors were divided into four age groups: young (average around 15 years), middle-aged (around 37), aged (about 60) and long-lived (nearly 85). To avoid experimental bias, donors of different ages were spread randomly across the sequencing lanes. For two donors (one aged 18 to 29 and one aged 80 or older), the study analyzed two additional independent replicas of 1 million unique cDNA reads from the same blood draw. General findings and caveats noted by the study authors: Estimates of total diversity based on one million sequenced T cells were regarded as lower bounds and as underestimates. Observed TCR beta diversity per million T cells fell roughly linearly with age, and a significant reduction was already apparent by age roughly 40. There was a strong correlation between observed TCR beta diversity and the percentage of naive T cells measured by flow cytometry. Because profiling used bulk unsorted PBMCs, naive and antigen-experienced compartments could not be compared conclusively. Compared with the aged group, more naive CD4+ T cells, fewer expanded clones and increased TCR diversity were shown by the long-lived group, suggesting age selection. Donor CMV infection status was unknown, potentially confounding age-related changes in expanded clonotypes.

The library was obtained by 5' RACE. The instrument given in TCRdb is Illumina HiSeq 2500. A second PCR of roughly 6 to 11 cycles was run with a J-beta primer mix and a sample-barcoded 5' primer. A template-switch 5' adaptor carrying 12 random nucleotides introduced a unique molecular identifier onto each TCR beta cDNA molecule. Each sample yielded at least 2.5 million CDR3-containing paired-end reads. The Mint cDNA synthesis kit, primed by a TRBC-specific oligonucleotide, was used to synthesize first-strand cDNA from all RNA. Following uracil-DNA glycosylase treatment, a first 18-cycle PCR with universal primers M1SS and BC2_uni_R was performed on all cDNA. The authors' analysis ran thus. For normalization, 1 million high-quality reads were randomly selected from each sample, with every read carrying a distinct molecular identifier. Instead of being binned into consensus sequences, reads with shared molecular identifiers were discarded. MiTCR, with a Q25 quality threshold and the strictest error-elimination algorithm, was used for CDR3 identification, clonotype clustering and error correction. A nonparametric unseen species model using Euler transformation provided a lower-bound estimate of total TCR beta diversity. TCRdb's own reprocessing of the public reads used fastp at Q25 and MiXCR and kept productive beta chains. Each entry merges the rows of one CDR3 protein and shows their most common DNA and genes. TCRdb's processing, not the authors' own work, is the source of the V and J calls. The sample has about 1,000,000 distinct CDR3 sequences on record, 35% to 50% of them singletons. The top ten clonotypes cover over 15% of the sample.

At least ten counts were recorded for this clonotype. Its target antigen remains unknown. It has no much larger one-base neighbor in the sample; base qualities were not kept. Systemically healthy Caucasian individuals from Russia, 39 in total and aged about 6 to 90 years, were included as donors. Each donor gave about 9.7 milliliters of peripheral blood, drawn into EDTA-treated Vacutainer tubes. PBMCs were isolated by Ficoll-Paque density-gradient centrifugation, with at least 6 million obtained per sample. Total RNA, at least 6 micrograms per sample, was extracted from PBMCs with Trizol reagent. For every donor, flow cytometry on a PBMC aliquot measured the percentage of naive CD45RAhigh/CD27high T cells. A distance of 8 bases separates the germline ends of V and J, which lose 6 bases and 2 bases respectively. Inclusive of the bounding cysteine and phenylalanine, the CDR3 is 12 residues long. The DNA shown is the 36-base CDR3, in frame from base 1.

The specimen sequenced was blood. This receptor chain uses TRBV12-3 or TRBV12-4 and TRBJ2-7; the best D guess is TRBD1, with 6 bases matching. The TCR comes from a woman aged 55-75 years in good health. For the CDR3, the sequence is CASRDRTYEQYF. The nucleotide sequence is TGTGCCAGCAGGGACAGAACCTACGAGCAGTACTTC.